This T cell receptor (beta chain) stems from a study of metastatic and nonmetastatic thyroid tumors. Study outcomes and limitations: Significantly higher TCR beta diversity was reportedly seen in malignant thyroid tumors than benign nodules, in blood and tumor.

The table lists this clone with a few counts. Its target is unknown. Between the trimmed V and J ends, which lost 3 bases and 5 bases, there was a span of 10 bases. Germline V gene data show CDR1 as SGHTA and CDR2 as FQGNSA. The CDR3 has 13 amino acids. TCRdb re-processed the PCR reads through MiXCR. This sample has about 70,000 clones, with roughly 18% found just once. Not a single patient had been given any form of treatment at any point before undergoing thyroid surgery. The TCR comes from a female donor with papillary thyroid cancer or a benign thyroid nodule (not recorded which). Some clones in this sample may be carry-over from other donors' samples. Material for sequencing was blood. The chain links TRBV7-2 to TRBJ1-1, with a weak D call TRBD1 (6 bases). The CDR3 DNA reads TGTGCCAGCAGCTTTAAGGGGGGGACTGAAGCTTTCTTT. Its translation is CASSFKGGTEAFF.